One and the same sample provided the 17 T cell receptor beta chains below, sequenced in a study of blood T cell repertoires in COVID-19. Method: immunoSEQ multiplex PCR; TCRdb's copy keeps in-frame clones and lacks some. The sample contains 130,000 or so clones, roughly 79% of which appear only once. Specimen: peripheral blood. The receptors shown here come from a human donor in a cohort sampled during active COVID-19.

The V call is TRBV10-1, the J call TRBJ1-6; D is unresolved. CDR3 length: 13 amino acids. The germline V gene has CDR1 WNHNN and CDR2 SYGVQD (reference sequence). The V and J ends lost 0 bases and 8 bases respectively, with 5 bases between them. CDR3 sequence (DNA): TGCGCCAGCAGTGAGTCCCCCGATTCACCCCTCCACTTT. Protein product: CASSESPDSPLHF.

The chain recombines TRBV19 with TRBJ2-7; TRBD2 matches 14 bases. V gave up 4 bases and J gave up 5 bases; unmatched junction bases: 4. Per the germline V gene, CDR1 is LNHDA and CDR2 is SQIVND (reference sequence). This CDR3 comprises 15 residues. CDR3 region: CASSKGLAGVHEQYF. CDR3 bases: TGTGCCAGTAGTAAGGGACTAGCGGGGGTCCACGAGCAGTACTTC.

This chain links TRBV19 with TRBJ1-2; D call uncertain. This CDR3 is built from 17 residues. The germline CDR1 and CDR2 sequences are LNHDA and SQIVND (reference sequence). Trimming stripped 3 bases from V and 1 base from J, with 18 bases between. The CDR3 here is CASSISRSVNLNYGYTF. The CDR3 DNA follows: TGTGCCAGTAGTATTAGTCGCTCGGTAAACCTTAACTATGGCTACACCTTC.

The CDR3: CASSPEVSGSKGYTF. The CDR3 nucleotides read TGTGCCAGCAGCCCCGAGGTGAGCGGGAGCAAGGGCTACACCTTC. The V and J genes are TRBV4-2 and TRBJ1-2, with no clear D. CDR1 and CDR2 (germline): LGHNA, YNFKEQ. V was pared by 4 bases and J by 8 bases, with 20 bases between. CDR3 length: 15 residues.

This clone was observed a few times. This chain links TRBV19 with TRBJ2-2; perhaps TRBD1 as D (6 bases). The CDR3 runs to 15 residues. V was pared by 6 bases and J by 3 bases, with 14 bases between. The germline gives CDR1 LNHDA, CDR2 SQIVND (reference sequence). The CDR3 DNA follows: TGTGCCAGTAGGAGAGAGGACAGTCACACCGGGGAGCTGTTTTTT. This codes for CASRREDSHTGELFF.

This chain uses TRBV5-1 with TRBJ2-7; D is perhaps TRBD1 (5 bases). The germline V and J ends were trimmed by 4 bases and 4 bases, with 18 bases remaining between them. Germline V CDR1 and CDR2: SGHRS, YFSETQ. This CDR3 comprises 15 residues. CDR3 DNA: TGCGCCAGCAGCCCCCCGGACACCCGCCCATACGAGCAGTACTTC. It yields the protein CASSPPDTRPYEQYF.

The gene calls are TRBV28 and TRBJ2-6; 7 nucleotides line up with TRBD1. With V trimmed by 6 bases and J by 2 bases, 7 bases remained unmatched. This CDR3 is 16 amino acids long. CDR1 and CDR2 (germline): MDHEN, SYDVKM. CDR3 DNA sequence: TGTGCCAGCAGCCCCACAGGGGCGGCTGGGGCCAACGTCCTGACTTTC. Its translation is CASSPTGAAGANVLTF.

V is TRBV25-1 and J is TRBJ2-5; 9 nucleotides agree with TRBD1. CDR1 MGHDK and CDR2 SYGVNS come from the germline V gene. V was clipped by 6 bases and J by 3 bases; unmatched bases: 5. CDR3 length equals 14 residues. In nucleotides, the CDR3 is TGTGCCAGCAGGGGACAGGGAGGGAAAGAGACCCAGTACTTC. Protein product: CASRGQGGKETQYF. The full variable domain, its missing parts supplied by reference TRBV25-1 and TRBJ2-5, is EADIYQTPRYLVIGTGKKITLECSQTMGHDKMYWYQQDPGMELHLIHYSYGVNSTEKGDLSSESTVSRIRTEHFPLTLESARPSHTSQYLCASRGQGGKETQYFGPGTRLLVL.

The gene calls are TRBV6-4 and TRBJ1-1; D might be TRBD1 (6 bases). Germline CDR1 MRHNA, CDR2 SNTAGT. V gave up 6 bases and J gave up 0 bases, with 14 bases separating them. The CDR3 contains 15 residues. CDR3 sequence: CASRYRAGMNTEAFF. In DNA, the CDR3 is TGTGCCAGCAGGTACAGGGCCGGCATGAACACTGAAGCTTTCTTT.

The chain carries TRBV10-1 and TRBJ2-7; 10 bases map to TRBD1. Trimming removed 6 bases from V and 6 bases from J; junction bases left unmatched: 11. The CDR3 is 15 residues long. The germline V gene has CDR1 WNHNN and CDR2 SYGVQD (reference sequence). The CDR3 DNA is TGCGCCAGCAGCGCTATCGGGACAGGGGACCGCGAGCAGTACTTC. Translating it yields CASSAIGTGDREQYF.

The chain links TRBV24-1 to TRBJ2-5; 11 bases fit TRBD2. V lost 3 bases, J lost 2 bases, and 7 bases stayed unmatched. The germline CDR1 and CDR2 sequences are KGHDR and SFDVKD. This CDR3 comprises 17 residues. CDR3 DNA: TGTGCCACCAGTGATCGGCTAGCGGGGGGCCGGCAAGAGACCCAGTACTTC. This gives the protein CATSDRLAGGRQETQYF.

The chain joins TRBV27 to TRBJ1-5; possible D gene TRBD1, 5 bases. This CDR3 comprises 15 residues. Germline V gene sequence: CDR1 MNHEY, CDR2 SMNVEV (reference sequence). The V end was cut by 3 bases, the J end by 3 bases, with 12 bases between. The CDR3 DNA follows: TGTGCCAGCAGTTTTGGAGGGGTTCACAATCAGCCCCAGCATTTT. Translation gives CASSFGGVHNQPQHF.

J is TRBJ1-1 and V is TRBV10-3; 8 nucleotides align to TRBD1. This CDR3 is built from 13 residues. The germline V gene encodes CDR1 ENHRY and CDR2 SYGVKD. J was trimmed by 4 bases and V by 7 bases; bases with no gene match: 5. As DNA, the CDR3 is TGTGCCATCAAGTCACAGGGGGGCACTGAAGCTTTCTTT. Its protein product is CAIKSQGGTEAFF.

V is TRBV5-1 and J is TRBJ1-1; D is uncertain. V dropped 1 base and J dropped 4 bases, with 11 bases sitting between them. CDR3 length equals 14 residues. Germline values: CDR1 SGHRS, CDR2 YFSETQ. As DNA, the CDR3 is TGCGCCAGCAGCTTGAATTTCCTCAGCACTGAAGCTTTCTTT. It translates to CASSLNFLSTEAFF.

Sample share makes this clone medium-sized. The chain employs TRBV9 and TRBJ1-2; 9 nucleotides line up with TRBD1. The germline V gene has CDR1 SGDLS and CDR2 YYNGEE. After removal of 6 bases from V and 8 bases from J, the junction contained 11 bases not matched to a gene. CDR3 size: 14 residues. This CDR3 reads CASMGTGMTAGYTF. Here the CDR3 DNA reads TGTGCCAGCATGGGGACAGGGATGACGGCGGGCTACACCTTC.

The chain joins TRBV3-1 (or the pseudogene TRBV3-2) to TRBJ1-2; TRBD1 aligns across 12 bases. In germline, CDR1 is LGHDT, CDR2 YNNKEL (reference sequence). The CDR3 contains 16 residues. J lost 5 bases, V lost 3 bases, and 7 bases had no gene match. The CDR3 DNA follows: TGTGCCAGCAGCCAGCTCGGGACAGGGGGCGCTTATGGCTACACCTTC. Encoded protein: CASSQLGTGGAYGYTF.

This clone has just one count. The chain links TRBV28 to TRBJ1-1; D possibly corresponds to TRBD1 (5 bases). This CDR3 comprises 11 residues. The V gene lost 10 bases and the J gene lost 8 bases, with 14 bases spanning the gap. The germline gives CDR1 MDHEN, CDR2 SYDVKM. DNA for the CDR3: TGTGCCACCGTTTCAGGGCGAGAAGCTTTCTTT. As protein: CATVSGREAFF. The entire variable domain, with the rest obtained from reference TRBV28 and TRBJ1-1, is as follows: DVKVTQSSRYLVKRTGEKVFLECVQDMDHENMFWYRQDPGLGLRLIYFSYDVKMKEKGDIPEGYSVSREKKERFSLILESASTNQTSMYLCATVSGREAFFGQGTRLTVV.